The source of this TCR beta chain is a study of graft-versus-host responses after intestinal transplantation. The wider study: Tacrolimus and steroids were given for about 3 years to all recipients after anti-thymocyte globulin induction.

This CDR3 has 13 amino acids. Trimming pared 1 base from V and 4 bases from J, leaving 5 bases between. Germline CDR1 is MNHNS and CDR2 is SASEGT. Sequencing was performed with immunoSEQ multiplex PCR; in TCRdb, only in-frame clones are kept and a portion is missing. The top ten hold 0.1% of the sample, which has about 82,000 clones, about nine tenths seen once. As regards this clone: Antigen: not known.

The chain couples TRBV6-1 to TRBJ1-3; no definite D call. This clonotype originated in a human donor who received an intestinal transplant. The sample in question was unstimulated CD4+ T cells sorted from spleen or lymph node cells, obtained before intestinal transplant. The CDR3 nucleotides are TGTGCCAGCAGTGAAGTGGCAGGAAACACCATATATTTT. Amino acids: CASSEVAGNTIYF.